This entry lists 30 T cell receptor beta chains sequenced from one sample in a study of cytomegalovirus exposure and HLA in healthy donors. Vbeta (60) and Jbeta (13) primers were used in the PCR. This table comes from immunoSEQ multiplex PCR, and its TCRdb copy is limited to in-frame clones, with some not included. This table has approximately 92,000 clones, 77% appearing once. Sample: PBMCs. These TCRs come from a man in his fifties in good health and CMV-seropositive.

The V and J genes are TRBV27 and TRBJ1-6, with a weak D call TRBD1 (5 bases). V gave up 5 bases and J gave up 9 bases, with 20 bases separating them. This CDR3 spans 16 amino acids. Germline V CDR1 and CDR2: MNHEY, SMNVEV (reference sequence). The CDR3 DNA is TGTGCCAGCAGTCCGCGGGGGTTTAAAATAGGTTCACCCCTCCACTTT. As protein: CASSPRGFKIGSPLHF.

The chain joins TRBV6-5 to TRBJ2-7; 8 bases agree with TRBD2. J gave up 2 bases and V 8 bases, and 8 bases lay outside the gene matches. Germline V gives CDR1 MNHEY, CDR2 SVGAGI. The length of the CDR3 is 14 residues. The CDR3, as DNA: TGTGCCAGCGGCCGGGGGGGGGCCCCCTACGAGCAGTACTTC. Amino acid sequence: CASGRGGAPYEQYF.

The chain is built from TRBV10-3 and TRBJ2-7; 9 nucleotides align to TRBD1. This CDR3 has 12 residues. Looked up from germline, CDR1 is ENHRY and CDR2 is SYGVKD. Unmatched junction bases numbered 6, after V lost 3 bases and J lost 12 bases. Here the CDR3 DNA reads TGTGCCATCAGTGAAGGGACAGGGCCGGGGTACTTC. This sequence encodes CAISEGTGPGYF.

V and J are TRBV30 and TRBJ2-1, with TRBD2 identical over 8 bases. The CDR3 has 13 residues. J gave up 15 bases and V 1 base, and 11 bases lay outside the gene matches. The germline gives CDR1 GTSNPN, CDR2 SVGIG (reference sequence). CDR3 in amino acids: CAWSDLAGYILFF. Here the CDR3 DNA reads TGTGCCTGGAGTGACCTAGCGGGTTATATTCTGTTCTTC.

CDR3 residues: CASRSGQRSGGYTF. The CDR3 nucleotides read TGTGCCAGCAGATCAGGACAGCGCTCGGGTGGCTACACCTTC. The gene calls are TRBV6-5 and TRBJ1-2, with D possibly TRBD1 on 6 matching bases. Per germline, CDR1 MNHEY and CDR2 SVGAGI. The CDR3 loop spans 14 amino acids. Trimming stripped 6 bases from V and 7 bases from J, with 18 bases between.

This clone is a singleton in its sample. The gene calls are TRBV15 and TRBJ1-4; no firm D call. This CDR3 is built from 16 residues. The germline CDR1 and CDR2 sequences are LNHNV and YYDKDF (reference sequence). The germline V and J ends were trimmed by 0 bases and 0 bases, with 8 bases remaining between them. CDR3: CATSRDPRSTNEKLFF. The CDR3 nucleotides read TGTGCCACCAGCAGAGATCCCAGGTCAACTAATGAAAAACTGTTTTTT.

This chain joins TRBV2 and TRBJ2-2, with 8 bases lining up with TRBD2. Germline V gives CDR1 SNHLY, CDR2 FYNNEI. The CDR3 has 13 amino acids. The trim removed 10 bases at V and 5 bases at J, leaving 6 bases unmatched. This chain's CDR3 is CAKRLALTGELFF. For the CDR3, the DNA is TGTGCCAAACGACTAGCGTTGACCGGGGAGCTGTTTTTT.

The CDR3 DNA sequence: TGTGCCAGCAGTTACAACCGGGGGTCCTACGAGCAGTACTTC. Translated: CASSYNRGSYEQYF. This rearrangement joins TRBV6-5 to TRBJ2-7; perhaps TRBD2 as D (6 bases). Trimming took 2 bases from V and 1 from J, leaving 9 bases between them. In germline, CDR1 is MNHEY, CDR2 SVGAGI. The CDR3 contains 14 residues.

This clone was seen a handful of times. The chain couples TRBV18 to TRBJ1-1; D is uncertain. The germline CDR1 and CDR2 sequences are KGHSH and LQKENI. The CDR3 loop spans 13 amino acids. V shed 3 bases and J shed 2 bases, with 7 bases lying between them. CDR3 sequence: CASSPGGNTEAFF. DNA of the CDR3: TGTGCCAGCTCACCGGGAGGAAACACTGAAGCTTTCTTT.

V gene TRBV30 combines with J gene TRBJ2-2; 7 nucleotides align to TRBD1. Looked up from germline, CDR1 is GTSNPN and CDR2 is SVGIG (reference sequence). The junction had 7 bases not matched to a gene; V was cut back by 2 bases and J by 4 bases. The length of the CDR3 is 15 residues. The CDR3 protein is CAWSRKGARTGELFF. In DNA form, the CDR3 reads TGTGCCTGGAGTCGTAAGGGGGCGCGCACCGGGGAGCTGTTTTTT.

The chain has TRBV7-2 and TRBJ1-1; TRBD1 aligns across 7 bases. Germline V gives CDR1 SGHTA, CDR2 FQGNSA. V trimming: 5 bases; J trimming: 5 bases; junction bases outside the gene matches: 11. The CDR3 consists of 15 residues. The DNA of the CDR3 is TGTGCCAGCAGCCCCAGGACAGGCTCGGGGACTGAAGCTTTCTTT. Its protein is CASSPRTGSGTEAFF.

V gene TRBV7-2 combines with J gene TRBJ1-4; 9 bases fit TRBD1. In germline, CDR1 is SGHTA, CDR2 FQGNSA. The CDR3 extends over 14 amino acids. V shed 5 bases, J shed 7 bases, and the junction held 5 bases outside the gene matches. The CDR3 reads CASSQDRGSEKLFF. The CDR3, as DNA: TGTGCCAGCAGCCAGGACAGGGGAAGTGAAAAACTGTTTTTT.

This sequence joins TRBV11-2 and TRBJ2-2; the D gene is possibly TRBD2 (5 bases). Germline lookup yields CDR1 SGHAT and CDR2 FQNNGV. V was pared by 5 bases and J by 4 bases, with 14 bases between. CDR3 size: 15 residues. The CDR3 bases are TGTGCCAGCAGCCCCGGACTCGAGGGCACCGGGGAGCTGTTTTTT. Amino acid sequence: CASSPGLEGTGELFF.

The rearrangement links TRBV4-2 to TRBJ2-5; weak D call: TRBD1 (6 bases). Germline V gene lookup returns CDR1 LGHNA and CDR2 YNFKEQ. This CDR3 comprises 15 residues. The germline V and J ends were trimmed by 0 bases and 1 base, with 9 bases remaining between them. The CDR3 DNA is TGTGCCAGCAGCCAAGATAGGGGGAGCCAAGAGACCCAGTACTTC. It yields the protein CASSQDRGSQETQYF.

The J gene is TRBJ2-2, the V gene TRBV11-2; the match to TRBD2 covers 8 bases. The J segment lost 1 base and the V segment lost 3 bases, leaving 1 base of the junction unmatched. The CDR3 is made up of 15 amino acids. The germline V gene has CDR1 SGHAT and CDR2 FQNNGV. CDR3 residues: CASSFAGGNTGELFF. CDR3 in DNA: TGTGCCAGCAGCTTTGCGGGGGGGAACACCGGGGAGCTGTTTTTT.

The chain joins TRBV28 to TRBJ1-1; D gene uncertain. With 7 bases removed from V and 6 bases from J, the gap between germline ends came to 9 bases. The CDR3 spans 11 residues. The germline V gene encodes CDR1 MDHEN and CDR2 SYDVKM. The CDR3 spells CASTSVSEAFF. In DNA form, the CDR3 reads TGTGCCAGCACCTCCGTATCTGAAGCTTTCTTT.

The chain is built from TRBV6-4 and TRBJ2-7; 10 bases are a match to TRBD1. The CDR3 is 23 amino acids. The junction had 26 bases not matched to a gene; V was cut back by 0 bases and J by 3 bases. Germline lookup yields CDR1 MRHNA and CDR2 SNTAGT. CDR3: CASSDSEWGTRDRGFEIYYEQYF. Here the CDR3 DNA reads TGTGCCAGCAGTGACTCGGAGTGGGGAACCCGGGACAGGGGTTTTGAAATTTACTACGAGCAGTACTTC.

The chain carries TRBV9 and TRBJ1-1, with D perhaps matching TRBD1 (6 bases). Trimming pared 0 bases from V and 6 bases from J, leaving 12 bases between. CDR1 is SGDLS, CDR2 YYNGEE, per germline. The CDR3 is made up of 14 amino acids. In DNA, the CDR3 is TGTGCCAGCAGCGTAGTCGGGGGGGGCTCTGAAGCTTTCTTT. Amino acids: CASSVVGGGSEAFF.

This clone has a handful of counts. The chain carries TRBV19 and TRBJ2-2, with D possibly being TRBD2 (6 bases). CDR3 length: 17 residues. The V end was cut by 5 bases, the J end by 1 base, with 17 bases between. CDR1 is LNHDA, CDR2 SQIVND, per germline (reference sequence). Here the CDR3 DNA reads TGTGCCAGTAGTCCCTTTAGGAGGGAGGTGAACACCGGGGAGCTGTTTTTT. Residues: CASSPFRREVNTGELFF.

This clone was detected only a few times. The rearrangement uses TRBV6-5 and TRBJ2-1; the D is unclear. The CDR3 has 15 amino acids. The V gene lost 2 bases and the J gene lost 0 bases, with 8 bases spanning the gap. CDR1 MNHEY and CDR2 SVGAGI come from the germline V gene. CDR3 region: CASSYQANSYNEQFF. Written as DNA, the CDR3 is TGTGCCAGCAGTTACCAGGCTAACTCCTACAATGAGCAGTTCTTC.

V gene TRBV5-6 combines with J gene TRBJ1-1; the D gene is possibly TRBD1 (6 bases). Looked up from germline, CDR1 is SGHDT and CDR2 is YYEEEE. The CDR3 runs 13 residues. Trimming cost V 4 bases and J 12 bases, with 19 bases left between them. CDR3 region: CASSTSTGSATFF. In nucleotides, the CDR3 is TGTGCCAGCAGCACTAGTACAGGGTCAGCGACTTTCTTT.

The chain couples TRBV9 to TRBJ1-2; TRBD1 agrees at 8 bases. Per the germline V gene, CDR1 is SGDLS and CDR2 is YYNGEE. J was trimmed by 1 base and V by 3 bases; bases with no gene match: 8. CDR3 length: 16 residues. CDR3 sequence reads: CASSAGTGNFNYGYTF. In nucleotides, the CDR3 is TGTGCCAGCAGCGCGGGGACAGGAAACTTTAACTATGGCTACACCTTC.

The chain uses TRBV7-9 and TRBJ1-1; a possible D gene is TRBD1 (5 bases). The CDR3 has 13 amino acids. V was pared by 4 bases and J by 1 base, with 7 bases between. Germline V CDR1 and CDR2: SEHNR, FQNEAQ (reference sequence). The CDR3 is CASSSGQNTEAFF. The CDR3 coding sequence is TGTGCCAGCAGCTCCGGACAGAACACTGAAGCTTTCTTT.

The V gene is TRBV20-1, the J gene TRBJ1-1; maybe TRBD1 (6 bases). CDR1 DFQATT and CDR2 SNEGSKA come from the germline V gene (reference sequence). The CDR3 is 11 residues long. Trimming left V 3 bases short and J 11 bases short, with 13 bases between. The CDR3 nucleotides read TGCAGTGCTAGGCAAGGGACATGGGCTTTCTTT. It translates to CSARQGTWAFF.

The sample holds a few counts of this clone. This chain links TRBV28 with TRBJ1-4; no clear D gene. The germline V gene encodes CDR1 MDHEN and CDR2 SYDVKM. This CDR3 contains 13 residues. The V and J ends lost 3 bases and 13 bases respectively, with 15 bases between them. The CDR3 is CASSFVSFSGLFF. As DNA, the CDR3 is TGTGCCAGCAGTTTCGTTTCCTTTAGCGGACTGTTTTTT.

The genes are TRBV6-5 and TRBJ2-7; D is possibly TRBD1 (6 bases). In germline, CDR1 is MNHEY, CDR2 SVGAGI. V gave up 7 bases and J gave up 3 bases, with 19 bases separating them. The CDR3 has 15 residues. The CDR3 loop is CASTPLGDTSYEQYF. CDR3 bases: TGTGCCAGCACACCACTGGGGGACACCAGCTACGAGCAGTACTTC.

In its sample, this clone was seen once. The chain combines TRBV28 with TRBJ1-5, with D possibly TRBD1 on 6 matching bases. Trimming cost V 11 bases and J 1 base, with 15 bases left between them. Germline lookup yields CDR1 MDHEN and CDR2 SYDVKM. CDR3 length: 14 amino acids. This CDR3 is CAGTGMGSNQPQHF. Written as DNA, the CDR3 is TGTGCCGGAACAGGGATGGGGAGCAATCAGCCCCAGCATTTT.

This clone was counted a single time. The chain joins TRBV7-9 to TRBJ2-3, with 9 bases lining up with TRBD2. In germline, CDR1 is SEHNR, CDR2 FQNEAQ (reference sequence). J gave up 9 bases and V 5 bases, and 15 bases lay outside the gene matches. The CDR3 covers 16 residues. CDR3 amino acids: CASSPRTSEQRMTQYF. CDR3 in DNA: TGTGCCAGCAGCCCGAGGACTAGCGAACAGCGGATGACGCAGTATTTT.

The genes are TRBV4-2 and TRBJ1-2; D is unresolved. CDR3 length: 16 residues. Germline values: CDR1 LGHNA, CDR2 YNFKEQ. V was pared by 4 bases and J by 10 bases, with 25 bases between. The CDR3 DNA follows: TGTGCCAGCAGCCCGGAGGTCTACAGCCAATCTATGGACTACACCTTC. It encodes CASSPEVYSQSMDYTF.

The rearrangement joins TRBV7-2 to TRBJ2-2; weak D call: TRBD1 (6 bases). Germline V CDR1 and CDR2: SGHTA, FQGNSA. The germline V and J ends were trimmed by 4 bases and 1 base, with 7 bases remaining between them. The CDR3 is 14 residues long. The CDR3 DNA sequence: TGTGCCAGCAGCTGGGGACAGAACACCGGGGAGCTGTTTTTT. This translates into CASSWGQNTGELFF.